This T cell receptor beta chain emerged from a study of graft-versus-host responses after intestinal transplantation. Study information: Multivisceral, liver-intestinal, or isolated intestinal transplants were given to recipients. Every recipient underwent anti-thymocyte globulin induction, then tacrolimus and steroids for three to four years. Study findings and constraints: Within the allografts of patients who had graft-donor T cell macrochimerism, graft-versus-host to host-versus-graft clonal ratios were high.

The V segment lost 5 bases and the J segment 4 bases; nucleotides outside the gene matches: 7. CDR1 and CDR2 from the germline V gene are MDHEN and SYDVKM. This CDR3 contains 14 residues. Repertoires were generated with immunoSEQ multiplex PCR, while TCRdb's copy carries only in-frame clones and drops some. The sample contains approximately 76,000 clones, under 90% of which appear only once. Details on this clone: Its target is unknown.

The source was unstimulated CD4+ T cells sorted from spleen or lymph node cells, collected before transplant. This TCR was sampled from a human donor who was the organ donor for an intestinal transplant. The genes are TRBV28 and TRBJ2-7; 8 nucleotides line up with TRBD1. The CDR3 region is CASSHQGARYEQYV. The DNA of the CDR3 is TGTGCCAGCAGTCACCAGGGGGCGAGGTACGAGCAGTACGTC.